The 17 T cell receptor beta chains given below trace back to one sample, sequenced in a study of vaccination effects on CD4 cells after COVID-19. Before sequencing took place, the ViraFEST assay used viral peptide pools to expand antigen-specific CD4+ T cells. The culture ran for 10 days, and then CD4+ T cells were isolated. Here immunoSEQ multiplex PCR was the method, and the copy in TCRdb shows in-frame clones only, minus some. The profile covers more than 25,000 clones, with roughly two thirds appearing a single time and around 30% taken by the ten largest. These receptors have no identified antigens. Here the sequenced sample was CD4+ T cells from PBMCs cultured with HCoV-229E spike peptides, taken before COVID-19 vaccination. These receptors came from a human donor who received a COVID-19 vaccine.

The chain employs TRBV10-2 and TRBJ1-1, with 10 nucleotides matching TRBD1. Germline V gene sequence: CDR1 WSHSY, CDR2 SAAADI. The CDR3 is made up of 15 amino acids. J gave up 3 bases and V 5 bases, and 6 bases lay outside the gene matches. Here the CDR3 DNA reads TGCGCCAGCAGTTTCCCGGGACAGGGGCACACTGAAGCTTTCTTT. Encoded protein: CASSFPGQGHTEAFF.

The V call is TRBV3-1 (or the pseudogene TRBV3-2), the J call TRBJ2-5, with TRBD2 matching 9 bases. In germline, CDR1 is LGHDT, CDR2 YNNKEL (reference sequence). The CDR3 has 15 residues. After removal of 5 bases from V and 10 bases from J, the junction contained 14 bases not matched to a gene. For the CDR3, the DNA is TGTGCCAGCAGCTTAGGCGGGGGGGCCTTTGAAGACCAGTACTTC. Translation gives CASSLGGGAFEDQYF.

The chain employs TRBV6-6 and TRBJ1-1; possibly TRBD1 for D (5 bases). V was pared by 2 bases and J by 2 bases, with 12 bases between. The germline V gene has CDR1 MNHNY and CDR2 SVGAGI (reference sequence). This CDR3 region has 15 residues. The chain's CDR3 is CASSYGGGVNTEAFF. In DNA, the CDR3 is TGTGCCAGCAGTTACGGGGGAGGAGTAAACACTGAAGCTTTCTTT.

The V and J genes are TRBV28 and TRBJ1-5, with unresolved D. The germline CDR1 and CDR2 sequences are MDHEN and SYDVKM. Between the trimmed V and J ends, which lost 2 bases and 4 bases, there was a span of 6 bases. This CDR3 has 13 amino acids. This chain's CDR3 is CASSLDGNQPQHF. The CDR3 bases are TGTGCCAGCAGTTTAGACGGAAATCAGCCCCAGCATTTT.

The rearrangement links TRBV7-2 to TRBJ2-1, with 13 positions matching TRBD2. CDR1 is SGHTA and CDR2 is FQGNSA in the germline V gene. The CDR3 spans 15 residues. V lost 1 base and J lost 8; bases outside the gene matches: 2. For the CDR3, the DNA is TGTGCCAGCAGCTTAGGAGGACTAGCGGGAGATGAGCAGTTCTTC. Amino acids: CASSLGGLAGDEQFF.

The CDR3 coding sequence is TGTGCCAGCAGTTCACGGTTTGGCTACACCTTC. Protein: CASSSRFGYTF. The chain carries TRBV6-5 and TRBJ1-2, with D unresolved. The CDR3 is 11 residues long. V was clipped by 4 bases and J by 7 bases, with 7 bases between them. The germline CDR1 and CDR2 sequences are MNHEY and SVGAGI.

The DNA of the CDR3 is TGCGCCAGCAGCGGGGGCGGGAGGGCCTACGAGCAGTACTTC. Amino acids: CASSGGGRAYEQYF. The chain combines TRBV5-1 with TRBJ2-7; 9 bases line up with TRBD2. The CDR3 is 14 residues long. V dropped 4 bases and J dropped 2; count of bases not matched to a gene: 4. Germline CDR1 SGHRS, CDR2 YFSETQ. Based on the CDR3 plus reference TRBV5-1 and TRBJ2-7, the full variable domain is KAGVTQTPRYLIKTRGQQVTLSCSPISGHRSVSWYQQTPGQGLQFLFEYFSETQRNKGNFPGRFSGRQFSNSRSEMNVSTLELGDSALYLCASSGGGRAYEQYFGPGTRLTVT.

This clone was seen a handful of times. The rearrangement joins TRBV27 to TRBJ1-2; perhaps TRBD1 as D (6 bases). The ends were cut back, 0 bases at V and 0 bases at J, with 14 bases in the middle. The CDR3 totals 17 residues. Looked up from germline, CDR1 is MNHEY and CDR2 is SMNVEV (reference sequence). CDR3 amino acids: CASSLSRGHPTNYGYTF. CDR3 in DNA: TGTGCCAGCAGTTTATCGAGGGGACACCCAACTAACTATGGCTACACCTTC.

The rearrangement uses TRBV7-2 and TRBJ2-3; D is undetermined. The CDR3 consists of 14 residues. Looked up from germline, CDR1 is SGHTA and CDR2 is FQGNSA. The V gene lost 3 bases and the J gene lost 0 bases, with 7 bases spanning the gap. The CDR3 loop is CASSFGSSTDTQYF. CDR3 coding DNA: TGTGCCAGCAGCTTTGGCTCTAGCACAGATACGCAGTATTTT.

CDR3 loop: CSVENTSGNEQFF. In nucleotides, the CDR3 is TGCAGCGTTGAGAACACTAGCGGCAACGAGCAGTTCTTC. The V call is TRBV29-1, the J call TRBJ2-1, with 8 bases fitting TRBD2. The V and J ends lost 3 bases and 10 bases, in that order; junction bases with no gene match: 8. CDR3 length: 13 residues. CDR1 and CDR2 from the germline V gene are SQVTM and ANQGSEA.

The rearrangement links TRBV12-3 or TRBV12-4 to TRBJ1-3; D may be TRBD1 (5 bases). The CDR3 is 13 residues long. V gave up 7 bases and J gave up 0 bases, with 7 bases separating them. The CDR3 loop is CASMGLSGNTIYF. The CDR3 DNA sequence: TGTGCCAGCATGGGGCTCTCTGGAAACACCATATATTTT.

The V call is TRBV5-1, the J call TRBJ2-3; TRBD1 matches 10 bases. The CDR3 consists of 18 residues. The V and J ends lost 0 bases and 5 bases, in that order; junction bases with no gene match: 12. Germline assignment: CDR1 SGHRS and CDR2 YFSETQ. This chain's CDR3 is CASSLVGTGVARGDTQYF. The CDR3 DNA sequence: TGCGCCAGCAGCTTGGTGGGGACAGGGGTGGCTAGAGGAGATACGCAGTATTTT. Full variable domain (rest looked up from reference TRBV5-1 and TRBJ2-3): KAGVTQTPRYLIKTRGQQVTLSCSPISGHRSVSWYQQTPGQGLQFLFEYFSETQRNKGNFPGRFSGRQFSNSRSEMNVSTLELGDSALYLCASSLVGTGVARGDTQYFGPGTRLTVL.

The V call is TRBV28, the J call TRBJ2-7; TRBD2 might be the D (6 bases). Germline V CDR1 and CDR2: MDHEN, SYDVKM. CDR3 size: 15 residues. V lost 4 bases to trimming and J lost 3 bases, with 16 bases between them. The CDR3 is CASSSPGGTVYEQYF. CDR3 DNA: TGTGCCAGCAGTTCGCCTGGCGGGACGGTCTACGAGCAGTACTTC.

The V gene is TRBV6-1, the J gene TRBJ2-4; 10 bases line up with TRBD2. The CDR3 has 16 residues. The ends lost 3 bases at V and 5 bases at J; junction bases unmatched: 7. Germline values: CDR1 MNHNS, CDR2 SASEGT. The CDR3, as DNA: TGTGCCAGCAGTGACAGCGGGAGGGCCGGGGAAAACATTCAGTACTTC. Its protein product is CASSDSGRAGENIQYF.

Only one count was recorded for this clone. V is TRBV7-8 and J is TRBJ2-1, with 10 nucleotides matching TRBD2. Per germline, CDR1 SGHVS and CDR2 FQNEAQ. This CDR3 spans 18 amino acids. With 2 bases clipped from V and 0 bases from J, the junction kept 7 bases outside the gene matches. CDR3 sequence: CASSLLAGAASSYNEQFF. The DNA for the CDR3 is TGTGCCAGCAGCTTACTAGCGGGGGCGGCTTCCTCCTACAATGAGCAGTTCTTC.

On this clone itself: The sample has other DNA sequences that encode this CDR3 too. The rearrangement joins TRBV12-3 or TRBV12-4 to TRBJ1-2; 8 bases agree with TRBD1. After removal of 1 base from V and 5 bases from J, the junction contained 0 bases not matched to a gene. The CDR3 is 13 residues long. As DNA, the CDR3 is TGTGCCAGCAGTTTAGGACAGGGGTATGGCTACACCTTC. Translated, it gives CASSLGQGYGYTF.

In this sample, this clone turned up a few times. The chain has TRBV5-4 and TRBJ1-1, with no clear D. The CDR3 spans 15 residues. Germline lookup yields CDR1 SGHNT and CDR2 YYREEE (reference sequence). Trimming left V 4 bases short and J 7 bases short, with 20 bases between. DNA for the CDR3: TGTGCCAGCAGCCTGGCCCCTAAGGGCCAGGATGAAGCTTTCTTT. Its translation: CASSLAPKGQDEAFF.